The entry below gives a single T cell receptor beta chain sequence along with its context. Its antigen is not identified. This sample is drawn from a study of cytomegalovirus exposure and HLA in healthy donors. This CDR3 contains 17 residues. Trimming cost V 0 bases and J 2 bases, with 11 bases left between them. CDR1 is LGHNA, CDR2 YSLEER, per germline. Findings and caveats of the study: Researchers reported in a later analysis that common viral pathogens appeared linked to several top clusters. Most likely, a cluster of highly shared sequence variants arose as a sequencing artifact. Roughly uniform depth of sequencing across donors was assumed in presence/absence analyses.

With 60 Vbeta and 13 Jbeta primers, the PCR was carried out. Method: immunoSEQ multiplex PCR; TCRdb's copy keeps in-frame clones and lacks some. Of 100,000 to 150,000 clones in the sample, 78% were seen once. This receptor was identified in a man aged 25-40 years in good health and CMV-seropositive. The sequenced sample was PBMCs. The chain uses TRBV4-3 and TRBJ2-6; the D gene is possibly TRBD2 (5 bases). This chain's CDR3 is CASSQDGETTGANVLTF. DNA for the CDR3: TGCGCCAGCAGCCAAGATGGGGAGACAACTGGGGCCAACGTCCTGACTTTC.